Listed below are T cell receptor beta chains from one sample, sequenced in a study of cytomegalovirus exposure and HLA in healthy donors. Data came from immunoSEQ multiplex PCR; TCRdb stores just in-frame clones and leaves some out. The sample contains approximately 170,000 clones, 60% to 80% of which appear only once. Material for sequencing was PBMCs. The receptors were sampled from a woman aged 40-49 years in good health and CMV-seropositive. The CDR3 runs from the conserved cysteine through the conserved F or W. D genes are given only for firm matches. Clone size is not always given. Where it is, it says once, few, many or a class for expanded clones.

d_gene	v_gene	j_gene	abundance	CDR3aa	CDR3nt
TRBD1	TRBV2	TRBJ2-7	few	CASSGDRAYEQYF	TGTGCCAGCAGTGGGGACAGGGCATACGAGCAGTACTTC
TRBD2	TRBV5-1	TRBJ2-3	.	CASSLAMSGGGPDTQYF	TGCGCCAGCAGCTTGGCCATGAGCGGGGGGGGCCCAGATACGCAGTATTTT
.	TRBV10-3	TRBJ1-2	.	CAIGGQNYGYTF	TGTGCCATCGGCGGACAGAACTATGGCTACACCTTC
.	TRBV2	TRBJ1-1	.	CASSEQGRANTEAFF	TGTGCCAGCAGTGAGCAGGGCCGGGCCAACACTGAAGCTTTCTTT
.	TRBV9	TRBJ1-1	.	CASSHGGGTEAFF	TGTGCCAGCAGCCACGGAGGCGGGACTGAAGCTTTCTTT
.	TRBV6-5	TRBJ1-5	.	CASSDSLNQPQHF	TGTGCCAGCAGCGACAGCCTTAATCAGCCCCAGCATTTT
TRBD2	TRBV29-1	TRBJ2-1	.	CSVHLTSGTSGGARLGNEQFF	TGCAGCGTCCATTTAACCTCCGGGACTAGCGGGGGGGCCCGGTTGGGCAATGAGCAGTTCTTC
.	TRBV19	TRBJ1-2	.	CASTQGQSGVNYGYTF	TGTGCCAGTACCCAAGGCCAATCGGGGGTTAACTATGGCTACACCTTC
.	TRBV29-1	TRBJ2-1	.	CSVEGKAYNEQFF	TGCAGCGTTGAGGGCAAAGCCTACAATGAGCAGTTCTTC
TRBD1	TRBV6-1	TRBJ1-6	.	CASRTGSSYNSPLHF	TGTGCCAGCAGGACAGGGAGCTCCTATAATTCACCCCTCCACTTT
.	TRBV19	TRBJ1-2	.	CASSKAGDYGYTF	TGTGCCAGTAGTAAGGCAGGGGACTATGGCTACACCTTC
.	TRBV19	TRBJ2-3	.	CASSTLESSTDTQYF	TGTGCCAGTAGTACCTTAGAGAGCAGCACAGATACGCAGTATTTT
TRBD2	TRBV5-4	TRBJ2-5	.	CASSSTGTTETQYF	TGTGCCAGCAGCTCTACCGGGACTACAGAGACCCAGTACTTC
.	TRBV4-3	TRBJ1-2	.	CASSQEPGSYGYTF	TGCGCCAGCAGCCAAGAACCTGGGAGCTATGGCTACACCTTC
TRBD2	TRBV10-3	TRBJ2-1	.	CAISESGVGPPLAGGPNEQFF	TGTGCCATCAGTGAGTCAGGGGTCGGGCCCCCATTGGCGGGAGGGCCCAATGAGCAGTTCTTC
.	TRBV4-3	TRBJ2-3	few	CASSQAWAQGDTQYF	TGCGCCAGCAGCCAGGCCTGGGCCCAGGGGGATACGCAGTATTTT
.	TRBV6-5	TRBJ1-6	.	CASSYSQGDGSPLHF	TGTGCCAGCAGTTACTCACAGGGAGACGGTTCACCCCTCCACTTT
TRBD1	TRBV29-1	TRBJ1-1	once	CSVTRTGGTEAFF	TGCAGCGTTACAAGGACAGGGGGCACTGAAGCTTTCTTT
TRBD1	TRBV5-1	TRBJ2-7	.	CASSPPGTGGAEQYF	TGCGCCAGCAGCCCACCCGGGACAGGGGGCGCCGAGCAGTACTTC
.	TRBV28	TRBJ2-3	.	CASSLKRDTQYF	TGTGCCAGCAGTTTAAAGAGAGATACGCAGTATTTT
.	TRBV10-3	TRBJ2-6	.	CAISARSGESSVGANVLTF	TGTGCCATCAGTGCTCGTTCAGGGGAATCTTCGGTTGGGGCCAACGTCCTGACTTTC
.	TRBV29-1	TRBJ1-4	.	CSVLAWGDGTNEKLFF	TGCAGCGTTTTGGCCTGGGGGGACGGAACTAATGAAAAACTGTTTTTT
TRBD1	TRBV20-1	TRBJ1-2	.	CSARTGLGYTF	TGCAGTGCTAGGACAGGGCTTGGCTACACCTTC
.	TRBV10-2	TRBJ1-4	.	CASSEGEVGEKLFF	TGCGCCAGCAGTGAAGGGGAGGTCGGTGAAAAACTGTTTTTT
TRBD1	TRBV5-1	TRBJ1-2	.	CASSLGQGIYGYTF	TGCGCCAGCAGCTTGGGACAGGGGATCTATGGCTACACCTTC
.	TRBV5-1	TRBJ1-1	.	CASSSGHLEAFF	TGCGCCAGCAGCTCTGGACACCTCGAAGCTTTCTTT
TRBD2	TRBV7-2	TRBJ2-1	.	CASSPSGVNNEQFF	TGTGCCAGCAGCCCGAGCGGGGTCAACAATGAGCAGTTCTTC
TRBD1	TRBV4-3	TRBJ1-3	.	CASSPGTGTRNTIYF	TGCGCCAGCAGCCCCGGGACAGGGACTCGAAACACCATATATTTT
TRBD1	TRBV20-1	TRBJ2-7	.	CSRDRGYEQYF	TGCAGTAGGGACAGGGGCTACGAGCAGTACTTC
TRBD2	TRBV15	TRBJ2-5	.	CATSRDPSGGAAMFKTQYF	TGTGCCACCAGCAGAGACCCTAGCGGGGGGGCCGCTATGTTTAAGACCCAGTACTTC
TRBD1	TRBV28	TRBJ1-4	.	CASSSGQGNEKLFF	TGTGCCAGCAGCTCTGGACAGGGGAATGAAAAACTGTTTTTT
TRBD1	TRBV10-3	TRBJ1-5	.	CAISDPRDRGNQPQHF	TGTGCCATCAGTGACCCCCGGGACAGGGGAAATCAGCCCCAGCATTTT
.	TRBV25-1	TRBJ2-5	.	CASSEYTRDSYGETQYF	TGTGCCAGCAGTGAATATACCCGAGACAGTTATGGGGAGACCCAGTACTTC
TRBD2	TRBV9	TRBJ2-1	.	CASSPSGLAASEQFF	TGTGCCAGCAGCCCCTCGGGACTAGCGGCGAGTGAGCAGTTCTTC
.	TRBV29-1	TRBJ2-6	.	CSATSSGANVLTF	TGCAGCGCCACGAGCTCTGGGGCCAACGTCCTGACTTTC
.	TRBV5-1	TRBJ2-5	.	CASSFGGARETQYF	TGCGCCAGCAGCTTTGGGGGGGCGCGGGAGACCCAGTACTTC
.	TRBV20-1	TRBJ1-2	.	CSAVAAEGYTF	TGCAGTGCTGTTGCAGCGGAGGGCTACACCTTC
TRBD2	TRBV7-2	TRBJ2-7	.	CASSLSAGGPLYEQYF	TGTGCCAGCAGCTTATCTGCGGGAGGGCCTCTCTACGAGCAGTACTTC
.	TRBV2	TRBJ1-4	.	CASRGKTAHNEKLFF	TGTGCCAGCAGGGGGAAGACAGCTCATAATGAAAAACTGTTTTTT
TRBD1	TRBV5-1	TRBJ1-2	few	CASSWGLTGGFGYTF	TGCGCCAGCAGCTGGGGATTAACAGGGGGGTTTGGCTACACCTTC
.	TRBV19	TRBJ2-2	few	CASSMGATNTGELFF	TGTGCCAGTAGTATGGGGGCAACGAACACCGGGGAGCTGTTTTTT
TRBD2	TRBV10-2	TRBJ2-3	.	CATAGGRVDTQYF	TGCGCCACGGCGGGGGGGCGGGTAGATACGCAGTATTTT
TRBD2	TRBV30	TRBJ2-3	.	CAWNSGAADTQYF	TGTGCCTGGAATAGCGGGGCAGCAGATACGCAGTATTTT
.	TRBV5-8	TRBJ2-6	.	CASSSQGGANVLTF	TGTGCCAGCAGCTCCCAGGGTGGGGCCAACGTCCTGACTTTC
.	TRBV4-2	TRBJ1-1	.	CASSPRQTRNTEAFF	TGTGCCAGCAGCCCTCGACAGACTAGGAACACTGAAGCTTTCTTT
TRBD2	TRBV29-1	TRBJ2-3	.	CSVGGTSGGTDTQYF	TGCAGCGTTGGGGGGACTAGCGGGGGTACAGATACGCAGTATTTT
.	TRBV18	TRBJ2-7	.	CASSQGGGLASVTRSYEQYF	TGTGCCAGCTCACAGGGGGGAGGGTTGGCTTCCGTGACGCGGTCCTACGAGCAGTACTTC